One T cell receptor (beta chain) is described in this entry. Germline CDR1 is MNHEY and CDR2 is SVGAGI. The CDR3 has 14 amino acids. The ends lost 6 bases at V and 8 bases at J; junction bases unmatched: 8. Produced via immunoSEQ multiplex PCR; TCRdb's table is partial and in-frame only. The sample includes approximately 160,000 clones, roughly nine tenths of them seen just once. This entry comes from a study of cytomegalovirus exposure and HLA in healthy donors. The chain links TRBV6-5 to TRBJ1-2, with TRBD1 identical over 11 bases. This receptor was taken from a man between 18 and 35 years old in good health and CMV-seropositive. The sample taken for sequencing was PBMCs. The chain's CDR3 is CASRSGQGARGYTF. CDR3 sequence (DNA): TGTGCCAGCAGATCCGGACAGGGGGCTCGCGGCTACACCTTC.